This entry lists 26 T cell receptor beta chains sequenced from one sample in a study of CD8 T cells in Susac syndrome (dated by TCRdb to about 2019). The library was built by means of the immunoSEQ multiplex PCR assay. RNA was extracted using the RNeasy kit, and roughly 0.5 to 1 microgram was reverse transcribed with random hexamers. The public reads were quality trimmed at Q25 with fastp and then assembled into clones with MiXCR by TCRdb, keeping productive beta chains. Merged by CDR3 protein, the rows form single entries marked with the most common genes and DNA. For this sample the table gives 400,000 or so distinct CDR3 sequences, of which approximately 89% were detected only once. Jointly, the top ten make up under 0.15% of the sample. Specimen: CD8+ T cells from PBMCs. All receptors come from a human donor with multiple sclerosis.

In its sample, this clonotype was seen once. J is TRBJ1-6 and V is TRBV4-1; D not resolved. CDR1 and CDR2 from the germline V gene are MGHRA and YSYEKL. This CDR3 spans 16 amino acids. The V and J ends lost 0 bases and 4 bases respectively, with 10 bases between them. For the CDR3, the DNA is TGCGCCAGCAGCCAAGAGGAGGGTTCGTATAATTCACCCCTCCACTTT. This sequence encodes CASSQEEGSYNSPLHF.

The chain employs TRBV11-1 and TRBJ2-1, with 7 positions matching TRBD2. The J segment lost 3 bases and the V segment lost 5 bases, leaving 13 bases of the junction unmatched. The CDR3 consists of 17 residues. CDR1 and CDR2 (germline): SGHAT, FQDESV (reference sequence). The CDR3 DNA follows: TGTGCCAGCAGCCTCGCCCCACGGGACTACTTCTACAATGAGCAGTTCTTC. It yields the protein CASSLAPRDYFYNEQFF.

This clonotype was found once. The chain uses TRBV2 and TRBJ2-5; 8 positions agree with TRBD1. The CDR3 has 16 residues. Losses at the gene ends were 3 bases for V and 2 bases for J; bases not matched to a gene: 8. Germline V lookup: CDR1 SNHLY, CDR2 FYNNEI. The DNA of the CDR3 is TGTGCCAGCAGTGATCTCTACTGGACAGGGCAAGAGACCCAGTACTTC. As protein: CASSDLYWTGQETQYF.

J is TRBJ2-3 and V is TRBV4-2; 7 bases are a match to TRBD2. After removal of 0 bases from V and 5 bases from J, the junction contained 14 bases not matched to a gene. The CDR3 totals 18 residues. In germline, CDR1 is LGHNA, CDR2 YNFKEQ. CDR3: CASSQDFRGEGQIDTQYF. The CDR3 nucleotides read TGTGCCAGCAGCCAAGATTTCCGGGGGGAGGGCCAGATAGATACGCAGTATTTT.

The CDR3 protein is CASSGGTGVNEKLFF. The CDR3 region has the DNA TGTGCCAGCAGCGGGGGGACAGGGGTGAATGAAAAACTGTTTTTT. The rearrangement joins TRBV12-3 or TRBV12-4 to TRBJ1-4; 10 nucleotides align to TRBD1. Trimming at V came to 6 bases and at J to 5 bases, leaving 6 bases not matched to a gene. The CDR3 spans 15 residues.

V usage is TRBV19 and J usage is TRBJ2-7; TRBD2 matches at 13 bases. CDR1 and CDR2 (germline): LNHDA, SQIVND (reference sequence). The trim removed 6 bases at V and 3 bases at J, leaving 2 bases unmatched. This CDR3 contains 14 residues. The CDR3 sequence is CASRGTSGNYEQYF. The DNA for the CDR3 is TGTGCCAGTAGGGGGACTAGCGGGAACTACGAGCAGTACTTC.

This clonotype came up once. The genes are TRBV30 and TRBJ1-6, with TRBD1 identical over 8 bases. This CDR3 region has 15 residues. Germline V gene lookup returns CDR1 GTSNPN and CDR2 SVGIG (reference sequence). Germline trimming cut 6 bases from V and 1 base from J; bases unmatched to any gene: 5. As DNA, the CDR3 is TGTGCCTGTGGACAGGGAAGGTCCTATAATTCACCCCTCCACTTT. Amino acid sequence: CACGQGRSYNSPLHF.

The chain employs TRBV6-5 and TRBJ1-3, with 9 bases lining up with TRBD1. J lost 1 base, V lost 4 bases, and 5 bases had no gene match. The CDR3 has 16 amino acids. Germline V CDR1 and CDR2: MNHEY, SVGAGI. The CDR3 DNA is TGTGCCAGCAGTTCCGGGACAGGGTATTCTGGAAACACCATATATTTT. This sequence encodes CASSSGTGYSGNTIYF.

The chain links TRBV19 to TRBJ1-5; 9 bases line up with TRBD1. Germline lookup yields CDR1 LNHDA and CDR2 SQIVND (reference sequence). The length of the CDR3 is 14 residues. V was pared by 8 bases and J by 4 bases, with 6 bases of the junction left unmatched. The DNA of the CDR3 is TGTGCCAGTCCACTTGGGACAGGGAATCAGCCCCAGCATTTT. Protein product: CASPLGTGNQPQHF.

The chain has TRBV10-3 and TRBJ2-5; D possibly corresponds to TRBD1 (6 bases). Trimming took off 0 bases at V and 5 bases at J, with 16 bases between the two ends. The CDR3 has 16 amino acids. CDR1 is ENHRY, CDR2 SYGVKD, per germline. The CDR3 nucleotides read TGTGCCATCAGTGAGTCGATTAAGACAGGATGGGAGACCCAGTACTTC. Translation: CAISESIKTGWETQYF.

The chain uses TRBV7-9 and TRBJ1-6, with D uncertain. V lost 0 bases and J lost 8, with 8 bases in between. Germline CDR1 is SEHNR and CDR2 is FQNEAQ (reference sequence). This CDR3 is built from 14 residues. The DNA of the CDR3 is TGTGCCAGCAGCTTAGCGCAGCAGGATTCACCCCTCCACTTT. Translated, it gives CASSLAQQDSPLHF.

The CDR3 coding sequence is TGTGCCACCAGCAGAGATCGGCTAACCACCTACGAGCAGTACTTC. The encoded protein is CATSRDRLTTYEQYF. The gene calls are TRBV15 and TRBJ2-7; no definite D call. CDR3 length equals 15 residues. V was pared by 0 bases and J by 2 bases, with 11 bases between. Germline values: CDR1 LNHNV, CDR2 YYDKDF (reference sequence).

The CDR3, as DNA: TGCAGTGCTAGACCAGCGGGGGAATACGAGCAGTACTTC. Translating gives CSARPAGEYEQYF. This rearrangement joins TRBV20-1 to TRBJ2-7; 8 bases match TRBD2. CDR1 is DFQATT and CDR2 is SNEGSKA in the germline V gene (reference sequence). The CDR3 totals 13 residues. V lost 2 bases and J lost 4; bases outside the gene matches: 4.

The rearrangement uses TRBV7-6 and TRBJ1-4; 7 bases align to TRBD1. The CDR3 spans 15 residues. The germline V gene has CDR1 SGHVS and CDR2 FNYEAQ. Trimming at V came to 3 bases and at J to 4 bases, leaving 5 bases not matched to a gene. The CDR3 DNA reads as TGTGCCAGCAGCTTGTCCCGGGACAGTAATGAAAAACTGTTTTTT. It codes for CASSLSRDSNEKLFF.

This chain connects TRBV14 to TRBJ2-1; D gene uncertain. The CDR3 covers 12 residues. CDR1 is SGHDN and CDR2 is FVKESK in the germline V gene. Trimming took off 4 bases at V and 7 bases at J, with 8 bases between the two ends. The CDR3, as DNA: TGTGCCAGCAGCCCCAGTTTGAATGAGCAGTTCTTC. It specifies CASSPSLNEQFF.

This chain uses TRBV6-2 or TRBV6-3 with TRBJ2-7, with 13 bases aligning to TRBD2. The CDR3 is made up of 13 amino acids. CDR1 is MNHEY and CDR2 is SVGEGT in the germline V gene. The J segment lost 6 bases and the V segment lost 11 bases, leaving 7 bases of the junction unmatched. The chain's CDR3 is CAAGLAGAGEQYF. As DNA, the CDR3 is TGTGCCGCCGGACTAGCGGGGGCGGGCGAGCAGTACTTC.

V usage is TRBV12-3 or TRBV12-4 and J usage is TRBJ1-1, with D maybe TRBD1 (5 bases). The length of the CDR3 is 15 residues. CDR3 sequence reads: CASARPQAGDTEAFF. The CDR3 nucleotides are TGTGCATCAGCCCGCCCGCAGGCGGGGGACACTGAAGCTTTCTTT.

V gene TRBV27 combines with J gene TRBJ2-7, with TRBD1 matching 9 bases. The ends lost 3 bases at V and 0 bases at J; junction bases unmatched: 3. Per germline, CDR1 MNHEY and CDR2 SMNVEV (reference sequence). The CDR3 sequence is 15 residues long. CDR3 amino acids: CASSFGTGFSYEQYF. DNA for the CDR3: TGTGCCAGCAGTTTTGGGACAGGGTTCTCCTACGAGCAGTACTTC.

This chain uses TRBV29-1 with TRBJ1-1; 7 bases match TRBD1. This CDR3 region has 13 residues. CDR1 and CDR2 from the germline V gene are SQVTM and ANQGSEA. The ends lost 8 bases at V and 4 bases at J; junction bases unmatched: 10. The CDR3 protein is CSTGPGQTTEAFF. The CDR3 nucleotides are TGCAGCACTGGACCGGGACAGACCACTGAAGCTTTCTTT. Looking up the rest from reference TRBV29-1 and TRBJ1-1 gives the full variable domain: SAVISQKPSRDICQRGTSLTIQCQVDSQVTMMFWYRQQPGQSLTLIATANQGSEATYESGFVIDKFPISRPNLTFSTLTVSNMSPEDSSIYLCSTGPGQTTEAFFGQGTRLTVV.

This clonotype was picked up a small number of times. The rearrangement links TRBV7-6 to TRBJ2-5; D assignment may be TRBD1 or TRBD2 (5 bases each). The CDR3 spans 14 residues. CDR1 is SGHVS, CDR2 FNYEAQ, per germline. V was trimmed by 4 bases and J by 5 bases, leaving 14 bases between them. The CDR3 here is CASSSDGWGETQYF. Here the CDR3 DNA reads TGTGCCAGCAGCTCGGACGGATGGGGGGAGACCCAGTACTTC. The whole variable domain, filled in from reference TRBV7-6 and TRBJ2-5, reads GAGVSQSPRYKVTKRGQDVALRCDPISGHVSLYWYRQALGQGPEFLTYFNYEAQQDKSGLPNDRFSAERPEGSISTLTIQRTEQRDSAMYRCASSSDGWGETQYFGPGTRLLVL.

The V and J genes are TRBV9 and TRBJ2-1, with TRBD2 matching 7 bases. CDR3 length: 14 residues. Germline V gene sequence: CDR1 SGDLS, CDR2 YYNGEE. V shed 2 bases and J 7 bases; nucleotides not matched to a gene: 6. CDR3 protein: CASSVPKAGNEQFF. The CDR3 DNA reads as TGTGCCAGCAGCGTGCCGAAAGCGGGAAATGAGCAGTTCTTC.

The chain joins TRBV4-1 to TRBJ2-3; D may correspond to TRBD1 or TRBD2 (5 bases each). CDR3 length: 13 residues. Germline loops: CDR1 MGHRA, CDR2 YSYEKL. Trimming took 0 bases from V and 4 from J, leaving 5 bases between them. The CDR3 nucleotides are TGCGCCAGCAGCCAAGAGGGGGCAGATACGCAGTATTTT. It yields the protein CASSQEGADTQYF.

The chain is built from TRBV27 and TRBJ2-2, with D possibly matching TRBD2 (7 bases). Trimming took 5 bases from V and 4 from J, leaving 14 bases between them. Germline lookup yields CDR1 MNHEY and CDR2 SMNVEV (reference sequence). This CDR3 is built from 15 residues. For the CDR3, the DNA is TGTGCCAGCAGTAGGGGGGGGCTGGTCACCGGGGAGCTGTTTTTT. Amino acid sequence: CASSRGGLVTGELFF.

This clonotype was observed once. This chain links TRBV7-9 with TRBJ2-5, with TRBD1 matching 7 bases. CDR1 is SEHNR, CDR2 FQNEAQ, per germline (reference sequence). The CDR3 extends over 16 amino acids. V lost 4 bases and J lost 5; bases outside the gene matches: 13. The chain's CDR3 is CASSSPTRTGDETQYF. Here the CDR3 DNA reads TGTGCCAGCAGCTCACCCACCCGGACAGGAGACGAGACCCAGTACTTC.

J is TRBJ2-2 and V is TRBV15, with D possibly matching TRBD1 (6 bases). Trimming removed 8 bases at V and 5 bases at J, with 21 bases between. Germline assignment: CDR1 LNHNV and CDR2 YYDKDF (reference sequence). This CDR3 has 16 amino acids. This chain's CDR3 is CATVDDLRGGTGELFF. CDR3 coding DNA: TGTGCCACCGTCGACGACCTCAGGGGTGGAACCGGGGAGCTGTTTTTT.

The chain combines TRBV28 with TRBJ2-6; the D gene is possibly TRBD2 (6 bases). CDR1 and CDR2 from the germline V gene are MDHEN and SYDVKM. The V and J ends lost 5 bases and 4 bases respectively, with 15 bases between them. CDR3 length equals 16 residues. CDR3 protein: CASSGGALGGANVLTF. As DNA, the CDR3 is TGTGCCAGCAGTGGCGGGGCCCTGGGGGGGGCCAACGTCCTGACTTTC.